These 31 T cell receptor beta chains share one sample of origin, sequenced in a study of human T cells and chemical hapten exposure. TCRdb reprocessed the RACE reads with MiXCR, giving one entry per CDR3 protein. The sample has about 100,000 distinct CDR3 sequences; approximately 10% are singletons. The time point denotes: patch test 2, 6 weeks after DPC sensitization. Treatment in this sample: therapeutic diphenylcyclopropenone sensitization with weekly scalp DPC. This specimen was whole blood, taken in connection with sensitization to the hapten diphenylcyclopropenone (DPC). These receptors all stem from a woman aged 40 to 50 with alopecia areata. Some clones in this sample may be carry-over from other donors' samples.

This clonotype came up many times. The chain recombines TRBV6-2 or TRBV6-3 with TRBJ1-1; D uncertain. With 6 bases removed from V and 5 bases from J, the gap between germline ends came to 16 bases. Germline CDR1 MNHEY, CDR2 SVGEGT. The CDR3 contains 14 residues. CDR3 in DNA: TGTGCCAGCAGCCTACAGCTACTACTTACTGAAGCTTTCTTT. Its protein is CASSLQLLLTEAFF.

The genes are TRBV23-1 and TRBJ2-5; 7 nucleotides line up with TRBD2. TRBV23-1 is an ORF for which the function is uncertain. This CDR3 is built from 15 residues. V was clipped by 8 bases and J by 9 bases; unmatched bases: 18. CDR3 sequence: CASFHVGPFREAQYF. The CDR3 nucleotides are TGCGCCAGCTTCCACGTTGGTCCCTTTCGGGAGGCCCAGTACTTC.

This clonotype was observed a handful of times. The V and J genes are TRBV6-1 and TRBJ2-5, with D possibly TRBD1 on 5 matching bases. Deletions cut 1 base from V and 6 bases from J, with 18 bases between. Germline V CDR1 and CDR2: MNHNS, SASEGT. The CDR3 extends over 16 amino acids. The CDR3 loop reads CASSEEGVSRVQTQYF. The CDR3 DNA follows: TGTGCCAGCAGTGAAGAGGGCGTTTCCAGGGTGCAGACCCAGTACTTC.

This clonotype was observed many times. The rearrangement joins TRBV3-1 to TRBJ2-5; D not resolved. The length of the CDR3 is 15 residues. Germline loops: CDR1 LGHDT, CDR2 YNNKEL (reference sequence). Trimming pared 1 base from V and 3 bases from J, leaving 12 bases between. The CDR3 DNA reads as TGTGCCAGCAGCCAAGTTTGGCCTGTAGAAGAGACCCAGTACTTC. Its translation: CASSQVWPVEETQYF.

This clonotype was seen repeatedly, ten times or more. The chain employs TRBV4-3 and TRBJ1-1; D perhaps matches TRBD1 (6 bases). The CDR3 is made up of 15 amino acids. V lost 1 base and J lost 5, with 14 bases in between. In germline, CDR1 is LGHNA, CDR2 YSLEER. The CDR3 sequence is CASSQAGRGGTEAFF. Here the CDR3 DNA reads TGCGCCAGCAGCCAAGCCGGCAGGGGAGGTACTGAAGCTTTCTTT.

The J gene is TRBJ1-5, the V gene TRBV20-1; tentatively, D is TRBD1 (5 bases). The CDR3 totals 15 residues. Between the trimmed V and J ends, which lost 3 bases and 5 bases, there was a span of 17 bases. Germline V gives CDR1 DFQATT, CDR2 SNEGSKA (reference sequence). In DNA, the CDR3 is TGCAGTGCTAGGGGGGTAGGCAACAGAGATCAGCCCCAGCATTTT. It is translated as CSARGVGNRDQPQHF.

This clonotype came up many times. The chain uses TRBV11-2 and TRBJ2-1; D unresolved. Trimming cost V 5 bases and J 5 bases, with 10 bases left between them. There are 13 residues in the CDR3. The germline V gene has CDR1 SGHAT and CDR2 FQNNGV. In DNA, the CDR3 is TGTGCCAGCAGCCCTCAACGTAACAATGAGCAGTTCTTC. Translation gives CASSPQRNNEQFF. Combining the CDR3 with reference TRBV11-2 and TRBJ2-1 gives the whole variable domain EAGVAQSPRYKIIEKRQSVAFWCNPISGHATLYWYQQILGQGPKLLIQFQNNGVVDDSQLPKDRFSAERLKGVDSTLKIQPAKLEDSAVYLCASSPQRNNEQFFGPGTRLTVL.

Ten or more counts support this clonotype. The gene calls are TRBV6-2 or TRBV6-3 and TRBJ2-4, with D tentatively TRBD1 (6 bases). CDR1 and CDR2 from the germline V gene are MNHEY and SVGEGT. The CDR3 has 15 amino acids. V dropped 6 bases and J dropped 3 bases, with 15 bases sitting between them. As DNA, the CDR3 is TGTGCCAGCAGCCCTCAGAGGGGGTACAAAAACATTCAGTACTTC. Its protein is CASSPQRGYKNIQYF.

The chain has TRBV6-6 and TRBJ1-1, with D maybe TRBD1 (5 bases). Trimming shortened V by 4 bases and J by 1 base, and 10 bases separated the two germline ends. CDR1 and CDR2 (germline): MNHNY, SVGAGI (reference sequence). The CDR3 spans 14 residues. The CDR3 DNA follows: TGTGCCAGCAGTTGGGACTTATCGAACACTGAAGCTTTCTTT. Translating it yields CASSWDLSNTEAFF.

This clonotype was recorded many times. The genes are TRBV3-1 and TRBJ2-1; TRBD1 matches 12 bases. Losses at the gene ends were 4 bases for V and 6 bases for J; bases not matched to a gene: 4. The CDR3 runs 15 residues. CDR1 is LGHDT and CDR2 is YNNKEL in the germline V gene (reference sequence). CDR3 DNA sequence: TGTGCCAGCAGCCCCCGGGACAGGGGGCTCAATGAGCAGTTCTTC. Translated: CASSPRDRGLNEQFF.

This clonotype was counted between two and nine times. The gene calls are TRBV5-6 and TRBJ2-1; possibly TRBD2 for D (6 bases). V shed 3 bases and J shed 12 bases, with 16 bases lying between them. CDR1 SGHDT and CDR2 YYEEEE come from the germline V gene. CDR3 size: 13 residues. The CDR3 loop is CASSYLQGGGQFF. The CDR3, as DNA: TGTGCCAGCAGCTATCTCCAGGGAGGTGGGCAGTTCTTC.

This chain joins TRBV19 and TRBJ1-5, with 9 bases fitting TRBD1. Germline V gene sequence: CDR1 LNHDA, CDR2 SQIVND (reference sequence). This CDR3 is built from 15 residues. The ends lost 4 bases at V and 2 bases at J; junction bases unmatched: 3. CDR3 protein: CASSTDRGGNQPQHF. CDR3 DNA sequence: TGTGCCAGTAGTACGGACAGGGGTGGCAATCAGCCCCAGCATTTT.

The gene calls are TRBV12-3 or TRBV12-4 and TRBJ1-2, with no clear D. The CDR3 spans 13 residues. V gave up 8 bases and J gave up 4 bases, with 14 bases separating them. The CDR3, as DNA: TGTGCCAGCGGGCGGGCCCCGACCTATGGCTACACCTTC. Translated: CASGRAPTYGYTF.

This clonotype was recorded many times. J is TRBJ2-7 and V is TRBV6-1; TRBD1 aligns across 8 bases. Germline V gene data show CDR1 as MNHNS and CDR2 as SASEGT. This CDR3 spans 13 amino acids. Trimming took 2 bases from V and 7 from J; bases not matched to a gene: 4. In nucleotides, the CDR3 is TGTGCCAGCAGTGAACAGGGGGCTGGAGAGCAGTACTTC. It codes for CASSEQGAGEQYF.

This clonotype was detected many times. The V gene is TRBV12-3 or TRBV12-4, the J gene TRBJ1-5; 9 bases match TRBD1. The CDR3 spans 15 residues. V lost 4 bases and J lost 6; bases outside the gene matches: 7. CDR3 bases: TGTGCCAGCAGTTCGGACAGGGGCAGGGGTCAGCCCCAGCATTTT. Protein sequence: CASSSDRGRGQPQHF.

This clonotype was found a few times. The CDR3 bases are TGTGCCAGCAGCCGAGACGGGACTTCTGCCGTGGAGCAGTACTTC. This gives the protein CASSRDGTSAVEQYF. The V and J genes are TRBV7-2 and TRBJ2-7; TRBD2 is a possible D gene (6 bases). The V gene's germline CDR1 is SGHTA and CDR2 FQGNSA. The CDR3 is 15 residues long. The V end lost 5 bases, the J end lost 7 bases, and 21 bases lay between the germline ends.

V usage is TRBV7-9 and J usage is TRBJ1-1; the D gene is possibly TRBD1 (6 bases). The CDR3 runs to 14 residues. V was pared by 6 bases and J by 3 bases, with 14 bases between. Germline CDR1 reads SEHNR; CDR2 reads FQNEAQ (reference sequence). In nucleotides, the CDR3 is TGTGCCAGCAGGAGGGGGGTCATGGACACTGAAGCTTTCTTT. Its translation is CASRRGVMDTEAFF.

The sample holds a few counts of this clonotype. This chain's CDR3 is CSAPHTGATEQFF. For the CDR3, the DNA is TGCAGTGCTCCCCACACCGGGGCTACCGAGCAGTTCTTC. The rearrangement uses TRBV20-1 and TRBJ2-1; D tentatively fits TRBD1 or TRBD2 (5 bases each). The germline V gene encodes CDR1 DFQATT and CDR2 SNEGSKA (reference sequence). The V and J ends lost 5 bases and 10 bases respectively, with 18 bases between them. This CDR3 has 13 residues.

The chain carries TRBV20-1 and TRBJ2-1; 15 positions match TRBD2. The CDR3 runs to 16 residues. In germline, CDR1 is DFQATT, CDR2 SNEGSKA (reference sequence). V gave up 6 bases and J gave up 7 bases; unmatched junction bases: 10. CDR3 DNA sequence: TGCAGTGCCCGGACTAGCGGGAGGGACAGGAAAAATGAGCAGTTCTTC. It codes for CSARTSGRDRKNEQFF.

This clonotype was counted between two and nine times. This sequence joins TRBV7-2 and TRBJ2-3; 9 positions agree with TRBD2. The CDR3 spans 16 residues. Germline V lookup: CDR1 SGHTA, CDR2 FQGNSA. V lost 5 bases, J lost 1 base, and 7 bases stayed unmatched. This CDR3 reads CASSPGVAGGTDTQYF. The CDR3 bases are TGTGCCAGCAGCCCCGGAGTAGCGGGAGGCACAGATACGCAGTATTTT. The whole variable domain, remainder taken from reference TRBV7-2 and TRBJ2-3, is GAGVSQSPSNKVTEKGKDVELRCDPISGHTALYWYRQSLGQGLEFLIYFQGNSAPDKSGLPSDRFSAERTGGSVSTLTIQRTQQEDSAVYLCASSPGVAGGTDTQYFGPGTRLTVL.

J is TRBJ1-1 and V is TRBV29-1; D is uncertain. The CDR3 totals 13 residues. Germline CDR1 is SQVTM and CDR2 is ANQGSEA. V lost 3 bases and J 2 bases, leaving 10 bases between the germline ends. CDR3 residues: CSVDGSLNTEAFF. CDR3 bases: TGCAGCGTTGATGGGTCTCTAAACACTGAAGCTTTCTTT.

The chain recombines TRBV6-1 with TRBJ2-3; TRBD1 agrees at 11 bases. This CDR3 comprises 19 residues. Germline loops: CDR1 MNHNS, CDR2 SASEGT. The V gene end was trimmed by 10 bases and the J gene end by 4 bases; junction bases not matched to a gene: 22. The CDR3 region is CATTPGQGGYGLPPDTQYF. Written as DNA, the CDR3 is TGTGCCACTACCCCGGGACAGGGGGGGTACGGCCTGCCGCCAGATACGCAGTATTTT.

The genes are TRBV7-9 and TRBJ2-5, with 10 bases fitting TRBD2. The CDR3 consists of 14 residues. V lost 5 bases to trimming and J lost 9 bases; unmatched junction nucleotides: 9. CDR1 and CDR2 from the germline V gene are SEHNR and FQNEAQ (reference sequence). The CDR3 sequence is CASSEGLAEGAQYF. The CDR3 DNA follows: TGTGCCAGCAGCGAAGGACTAGCGGAGGGGGCCCAGTACTTC. The full variable domain, completed using reference TRBV7-9 and TRBJ2-5, is DTGVSQNPRHKITKRGQNVTFRCDPISEHNRLYWYRQTLGQGPEFLTYFQNEAQLEKSRLLSDRFSAERPKGSFSTLEIQRTEQGDSAMYLCASSEGLAEGAQYFGPGTRLLVL.

The chain has TRBV6-5 and TRBJ2-1, with 9 bases that match TRBD2. This CDR3 has 15 residues. The J segment lost 7 bases and the V segment lost 6 bases, leaving 10 bases of the junction unmatched. Germline lookup yields CDR1 MNHEY and CDR2 SVGAGI. In nucleotides, the CDR3 is TGTGCCAGCAGACCCCGTGGTAGCGGGAGTAATGAGCAGTTCTTC. Translated, it gives CASRPRGSGSNEQFF.

In this sample, this clonotype turned up a few times. The J gene is TRBJ2-3, the V gene TRBV6-4; 9 positions match TRBD2. Per germline, CDR1 MRHNA and CDR2 SNTAGT. The J segment lost 0 bases and the V segment lost 5 bases, leaving 3 bases of the junction unmatched. CDR3 size: 15 residues. CDR3 bases: TGTGCCAGCAGTCCGACTAGCGGAAGCACAGATACGCAGTATTTT. Translated, it gives CASSPTSGSTDTQYF.

The chain joins TRBV12-3 or TRBV12-4 to TRBJ1-1, with 10 bases identical to TRBD1. The length of the CDR3 is 16 residues. Losses at the gene ends were 5 bases for V and 0 bases for J; bases not matched to a gene: 6. CDR3 sequence reads: CASSPRTGGMNTEAFF. Written as DNA, the CDR3 is TGTGCCAGCAGTCCGAGGACAGGGGGAATGAACACTGAAGCTTTCTTT.

This clonotype was counted only a few times. In DNA form, the CDR3 reads TGCGCCAGCAGCTTGAAGGGCGATATCAACGAGCAGTACTTC. It yields the protein CASSLKGDINEQYF. This rearrangement joins TRBV5-1 to TRBJ2-7; no clear D gene. Germline V gene lookup returns CDR1 SGHRS and CDR2 YFSETQ. This CDR3 spans 14 amino acids. The V and J ends lost 1 base and 5 bases respectively, with 13 bases between them.

V gene TRBV5-6 combines with J gene TRBJ2-3; tentative D call: TRBD2 (6 bases). Trimming shortened V by 1 base and J by 6 bases, and 9 bases separated the two germline ends. Germline V CDR1 and CDR2: SGHDT, YYEEEE. This CDR3 has 13 residues. In DNA, the CDR3 is TGTGCCAGCAGCTTGAAAGGGAGGGATACGCAGTATTTT. As protein: CASSLKGRDTQYF.

This clonotype was seen at least ten times. J is TRBJ1-1 and V is TRBV29-1; TRBD1 might be the D (6 bases). Germline CDR1 is SQVTM and CDR2 is ANQGSEA. The CDR3 is 14 amino acids. CDR3 bases: TGCAGTGCCTTGGGGGGCTTAGCGGACACTGAAGCTTTCTTT. Translated: CSALGGLADTEAFF.

This clonotype was picked up a small number of times. The V gene is TRBV14, the J gene TRBJ2-1, with TRBD2 matching over 9 bases. The CDR3 consists of 16 residues. Trimming removed 5 bases from V and 7 bases from J; junction bases left unmatched: 12. In germline, CDR1 is SGHDN, CDR2 FVKESK. CDR3 sequence: CASSVLLSSGKNEQFF. As DNA, the CDR3 is TGTGCCAGCAGCGTACTGTTATCTAGCGGGAAGAATGAGCAGTTCTTC.

The sample holds a few counts of this clonotype. This chain joins TRBV19 and TRBJ1-2, with a weak D call TRBD1 (5 bases). The CDR3 loop spans 14 amino acids. Germline V gene data show CDR1 as LNHDA and CDR2 as SQIVND (reference sequence). The ends were cut back, 3 bases at V and 2 bases at J, with 10 bases in the middle. The CDR3: CASSIRGSNYGYTF. CDR3 DNA sequence: TGTGCCAGTAGTATCCGGGGGAGCAACTATGGCTACACCTTC.